The T cell receptor (beta chain) under discussion was sequenced for a study of molecular identifiers for immune sequencing clone quantification listed by TCRdb under 2018. A note on the overall study: For a replicate experiment, RNA from roughly 21,000 or 96,000 naive CD8 T cells was divided into five aliquots, and four of the five aliquots were sequenced. This methods study benchmarked molecular-identifier clustering-based TCR repertoire sequencing (MIDCIRS) and TCR RNA copy counting, using CD8 T cells to do so. General findings and caveats noted by the study authors: Even against a background of about a million naive CD8 T cells, spiked-in Jurkat TCR RNA amounting to a single cell's worth was reported to be detectable. Without barcode sub-clustering, chimeric consensus sequences inflated TCR diversity; chimeras reached as high as 47%. Modeling estimated about 2.8 recovered TCR RNA copies per cell, compared with about 10 by digital PCR, which implies about 30% capture efficiency. Highly expanded clone sizes could be underestimated because identical TCR molecules may share a barcode. In CMV-specific effector cells, over 97% of molecules were held by clones above 20 RNA copies, whereas under 1% of molecules were held by such clones in naive cells.

Naive CD8 T cells were FACS-sorted as CD8+CD4-CCR7+CD45RA+ on a BD FACSAria II into RLT Plus buffer. To compare sensitivity, a portion of naive CD8 T cell RNA was divided equally between MIDCIRS and a Smart-seq2-style 5'RACE protocol. CD8 T cells were enriched with RosetteSep CD8+ T Cell Enrichment Cocktail and Ficoll-Paque, followed by ACK red cell lysis. At least ten counts were recorded for this clonotype. There is no known antigen for this receptor. There are no base qualities to consult, and no much larger clone falls within one base. Libraries were built with PCR. TCRdb names Illumina MiSeq as the instrument used. Purification of total RNA was performed with the Qiagen AllPrep DNA/RNA kit. Before analysis, reads from multiple sequencing runs of the same library were pooled. The paper's data handling went like this. Reads were retained only if the reads had an exact TCR constant sequence, and the retained reads were trimmed to 150 nt and grouped according to their 12-nt molecular barcodes. Within each barcode group, reads were sub-clustered at a 15% Levenshtein threshold, and quality-weighted consensus sequences were built per RNA molecule. Non-functional sequences were filtered out, along with any lower-count sequence sitting one edit away from another sequence. Based on fitting two negative binomial distributions, any barcode sub-cluster with under 20% of the maximum read count was discarded. TCRdb's own reprocessing of the public reads used fastp at Q25 and MiXCR and kept productive beta chains. Rows with a matching CDR3 protein are joined into one entry that keeps the most common DNA and genes. Clone size and V and J calls follow TCRdb, not the original study. The sample table holds 15,000 to 25,000 distinct CDR3 sequences, of which about a fifth were seen once. Around 6.4% of the sample is in the top ten clones.

This receptor was identified in a human donor in good health. Some libraries in this study had Jurkat cell RNA spiked in. Sequencing input: naive CD8+ T cells from blood, with Jurkat cell RNA spiked in. The cell subset or site label corresponds to: FACS-sorted CD8+CD4-CCR7+CD45RA+ naive T cells.

The CDR3 reads CASSEKGYYEQYF. The sequence in DNA is TGTGCCAGCAGTGAAAAAGGTTACTACGAGCAGTACTTC. Rearrangement joined TRBV25-1 to TRBJ2-7; no D segment can be confidently identified. CDR1 and CDR2, per the germline V gene, are MGHDK and SYGVNS. Deletion took 2 bases off V and 3 bases off J, with a span of 8 bases between the germline ends. Spanning cysteine to phenylalanine, the CDR3 consists of 13 amino acids. Just the 39-base CDR3 DNA is kept, in frame starting at base 1.